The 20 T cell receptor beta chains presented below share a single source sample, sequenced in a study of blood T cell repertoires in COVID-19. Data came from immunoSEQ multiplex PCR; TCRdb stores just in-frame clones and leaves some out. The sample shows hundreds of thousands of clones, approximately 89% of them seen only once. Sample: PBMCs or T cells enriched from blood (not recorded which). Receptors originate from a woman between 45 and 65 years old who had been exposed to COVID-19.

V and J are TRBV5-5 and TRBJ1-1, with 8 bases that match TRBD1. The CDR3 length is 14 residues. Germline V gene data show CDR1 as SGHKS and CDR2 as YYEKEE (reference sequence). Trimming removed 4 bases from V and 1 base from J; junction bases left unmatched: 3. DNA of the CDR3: TGTGCCAGCAGCCCGGGACAGGCGAACACTGAAGCTTTCTTT. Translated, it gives CASSPGQANTEAFF. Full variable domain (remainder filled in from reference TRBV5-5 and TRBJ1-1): DAGVTQSPTHLIKTRGQQVTLRCSPISGHKSVSWYQQVLGQGPQFIFQYYEKEERGRGNFPDRFSARQFPNYSSELNVNALLLGDSALYLCASSPGQANTEAFFGQGTRLTVV.

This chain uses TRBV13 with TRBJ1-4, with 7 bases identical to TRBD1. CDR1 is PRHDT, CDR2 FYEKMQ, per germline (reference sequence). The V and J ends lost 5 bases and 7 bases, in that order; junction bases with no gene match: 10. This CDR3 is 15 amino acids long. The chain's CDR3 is CASSVRGQRVEKLFF. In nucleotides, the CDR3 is TGTGCCAGCAGCGTTCGGGGACAGAGGGTTGAAAAACTGTTTTTT.

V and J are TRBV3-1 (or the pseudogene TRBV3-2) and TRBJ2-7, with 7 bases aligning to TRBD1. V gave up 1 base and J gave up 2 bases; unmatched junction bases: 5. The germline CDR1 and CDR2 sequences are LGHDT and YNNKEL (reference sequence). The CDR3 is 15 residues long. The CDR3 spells CASSQGQGGPYEQYF. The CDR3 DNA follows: TGTGCCAGCAGCCAAGGACAGGGTGGCCCCTACGAGCAGTACTTC.

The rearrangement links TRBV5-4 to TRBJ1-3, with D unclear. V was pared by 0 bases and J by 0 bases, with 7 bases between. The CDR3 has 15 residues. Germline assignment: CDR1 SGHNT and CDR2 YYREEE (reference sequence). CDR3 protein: CASSLAESSGNTIYF. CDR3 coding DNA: TGTGCCAGCAGCTTGGCGGAGTCCTCTGGAAACACCATATATTTT.

The chain's CDR3 is CAWSVGASGAGEQYF. The CDR3 DNA is TGTGCCTGGAGTGTAGGTGCTAGCGGGGCAGGAGAGCAGTACTTC. The V and J genes are TRBV30 and TRBJ2-7, with 9 bases aligning to TRBD2. This CDR3 is 15 amino acids long. V shed 0 bases, J shed 7 bases, and the junction held 10 bases outside the gene matches. Per the germline V gene, CDR1 is GTSNPN and CDR2 is SVGIG (reference sequence).

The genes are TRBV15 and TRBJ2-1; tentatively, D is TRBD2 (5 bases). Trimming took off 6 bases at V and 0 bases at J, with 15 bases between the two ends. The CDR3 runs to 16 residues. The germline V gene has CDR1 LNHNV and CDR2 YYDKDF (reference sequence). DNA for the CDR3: TGTGCCACCAGTTACGACTTAGCGAGCTCCTACAATGAGCAGTTCTTC. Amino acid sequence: CATSYDLASSYNEQFF.

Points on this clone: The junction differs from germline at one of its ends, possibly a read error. In nucleotides, the CDR3 is TGTGCCAGCTCACCAGGAGTGGATCAGCCTCAGCATTTT. Protein product: CASSPGVDQPQHF. V is TRBV18 and J is TRBJ1-5, with unresolved D. There are 13 residues in the CDR3. Germline V gene lookup returns CDR1 KGHSH and CDR2 LQKENI.

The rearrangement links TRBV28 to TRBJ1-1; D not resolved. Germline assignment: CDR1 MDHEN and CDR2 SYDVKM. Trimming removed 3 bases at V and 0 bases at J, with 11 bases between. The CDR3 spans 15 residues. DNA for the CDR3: TGTGCCAGCAGTTTTCAGAGGGTAATGAACACTGAAGCTTTCTTT. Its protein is CASSFQRVMNTEAFF.

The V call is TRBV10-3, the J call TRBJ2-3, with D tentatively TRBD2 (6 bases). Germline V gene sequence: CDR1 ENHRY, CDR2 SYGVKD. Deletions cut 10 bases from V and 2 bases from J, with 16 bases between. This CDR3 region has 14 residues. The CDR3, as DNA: TGTGCCACGAAGGACTATCCCCACACAGATACGCAGTATTTT. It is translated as CATKDYPHTDTQYF.

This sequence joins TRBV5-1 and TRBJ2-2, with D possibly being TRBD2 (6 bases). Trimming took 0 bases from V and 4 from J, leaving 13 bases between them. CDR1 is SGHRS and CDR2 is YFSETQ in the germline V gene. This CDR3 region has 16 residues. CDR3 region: CASSLAIMEGTGELFF. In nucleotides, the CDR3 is TGCGCCAGCAGCTTGGCTATCATGGAGGGCACCGGGGAGCTGTTTTTT.

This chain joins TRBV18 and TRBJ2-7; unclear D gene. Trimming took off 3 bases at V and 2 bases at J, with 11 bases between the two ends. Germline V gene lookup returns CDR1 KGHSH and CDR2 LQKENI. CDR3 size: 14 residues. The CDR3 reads CASSPAPSPYEQYF. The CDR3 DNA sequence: TGTGCCAGCTCACCTGCCCCCAGTCCCTACGAGCAGTACTTC.

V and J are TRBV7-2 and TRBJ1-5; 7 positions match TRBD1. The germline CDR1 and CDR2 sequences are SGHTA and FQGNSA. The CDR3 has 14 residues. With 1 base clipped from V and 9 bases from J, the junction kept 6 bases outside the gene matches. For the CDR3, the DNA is TGTGCCAGCAGCTTAGGACAGGGTGGGGGGCCCCAGCATTTT. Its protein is CASSLGQGGGPQHF.

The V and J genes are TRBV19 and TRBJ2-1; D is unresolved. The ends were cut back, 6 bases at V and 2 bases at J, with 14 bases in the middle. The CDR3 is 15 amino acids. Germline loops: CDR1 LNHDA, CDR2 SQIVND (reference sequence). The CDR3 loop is CASRIASNPYNEQFF. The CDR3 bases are TGTGCCAGTAGAATCGCTAGTAACCCCTACAATGAGCAGTTCTTC.

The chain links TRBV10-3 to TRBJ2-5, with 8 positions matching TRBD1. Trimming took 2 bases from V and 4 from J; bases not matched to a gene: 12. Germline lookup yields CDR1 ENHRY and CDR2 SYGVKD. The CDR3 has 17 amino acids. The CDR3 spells CAISERFGQGRGETQYF. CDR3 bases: TGTGCCATCAGTGAGCGCTTCGGACAGGGAAGGGGAGAGACCCAGTACTTC.

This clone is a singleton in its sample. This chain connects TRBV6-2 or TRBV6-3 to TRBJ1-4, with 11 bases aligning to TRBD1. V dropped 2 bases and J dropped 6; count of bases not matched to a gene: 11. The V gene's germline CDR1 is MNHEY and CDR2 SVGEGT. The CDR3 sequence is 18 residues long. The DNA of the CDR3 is TGTGCCAGCAGTTACCGCCCTACTCGGACAGGGGGCCATGAAAAACTGTTTTTT. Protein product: CASSYRPTRTGGHEKLFF.

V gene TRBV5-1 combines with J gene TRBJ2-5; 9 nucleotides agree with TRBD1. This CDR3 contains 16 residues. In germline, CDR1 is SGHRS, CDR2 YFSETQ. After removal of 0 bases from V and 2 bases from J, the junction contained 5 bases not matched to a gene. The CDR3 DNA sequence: TGCGCCAGCAGCTTGGCTGCGGGACAGGGACAAGAGACCCAGTACTTC. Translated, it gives CASSLAAGQGQETQYF.

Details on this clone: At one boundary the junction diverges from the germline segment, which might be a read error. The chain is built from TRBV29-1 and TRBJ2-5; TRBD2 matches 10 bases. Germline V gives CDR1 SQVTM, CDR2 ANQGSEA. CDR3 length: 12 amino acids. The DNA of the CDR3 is TGCAGCGTTGAAGATCTTAGCGGGGGGCCTAACTTC. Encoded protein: CSVEDLSGGPNF.

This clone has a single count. CDR3 coding DNA: TGTGCCAGTAGTGTCGGGGAGACCCAGTACTTC. Translated: CASSVGETQYF. The chain recombines TRBV19 with TRBJ2-5; the D is unclear. Deletions cut 5 bases from V and 5 bases from J, with 6 bases between. CDR1 and CDR2 (germline): LNHDA, SQIVND (reference sequence). The CDR3 contains 11 residues.

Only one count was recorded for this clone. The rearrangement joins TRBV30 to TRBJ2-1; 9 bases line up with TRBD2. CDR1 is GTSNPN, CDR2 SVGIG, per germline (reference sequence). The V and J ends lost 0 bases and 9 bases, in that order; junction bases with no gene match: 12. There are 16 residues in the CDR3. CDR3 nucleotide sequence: TGTGCCTGGAGTGTATTGCGGGGGGGCCGGATCGGTGAGCAGTTCTTC. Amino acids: CAWSVLRGGRIGEQFF.

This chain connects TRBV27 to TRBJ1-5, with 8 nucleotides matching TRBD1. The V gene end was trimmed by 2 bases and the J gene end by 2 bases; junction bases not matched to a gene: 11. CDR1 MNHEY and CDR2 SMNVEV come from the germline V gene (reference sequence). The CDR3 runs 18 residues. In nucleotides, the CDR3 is TGTGCCAGCAGTTTACACGCTTCGACAGGGGCGGGCAATCAGCCCCAGCATTTT. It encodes CASSLHASTGAGNQPQHF.